The 2 T cell receptor beta chains presented below share a single source sample, sequenced in a study of cytomegalovirus exposure and HLA in healthy donors. PCR amplification relied on 60 Vbeta primers (plus 13 Jbeta primers). Sequenced by immunoSEQ multiplex PCR; TCRdb stores in-frame clones only, minus some. The repertoire consists of roughly 120,000 clones, with 75% occurring once and the leading ten covering nearly 3%. The sample was PBMCs. Receptor source: a woman aged 40-49 years in good health and CMV-seropositive.

The V call is TRBV7-3, the J call TRBJ2-3, with 9 bases matching TRBD1. The CDR3 is 15 amino acids. Germline CDR1 and CDR2: SGHTA and FQGTGA. Unmatched junction bases numbered 8, after V lost 5 bases and J lost 5 bases. The CDR3 here is CASSPDRGKRDTQYF. CDR3 sequence (DNA): TGTGCCAGCAGCCCGGACAGGGGAAAACGAGATACGCAGTATTTT.

The V gene is TRBV28, the J gene TRBJ1-2, with TRBD1 matching over 8 bases. Germline CDR1 reads MDHEN; CDR2 reads SYDVKM. The CDR3 runs 13 residues. The junction had 4 bases not matched to a gene; V was cut back by 6 bases and J by 4 bases. CDR3 DNA sequence: TGTGCCAGCAGCCCAACAGGGGGCTATGGCTACACCTTC. Residues: CASSPTGGYGYTF.